This entry features one T cell receptor beta chain sequence. Its antigen is currently unknown. The sample originates from a study of shared clonotypes between healthy human individuals. Study context: The cohort had two women and three men, ages 18 to 49. Per donor, CD8 memory used one plate, CD8 naive used two, CD4 memory used three and CD4 naive used three.

This table comes from immunoSEQ multiplex PCR, and its TCRdb copy is limited to in-frame clones, with some not included. The sample lists 2,500,000 or so clones; roughly 92% were seen once. This CDR3 contains 17 residues. V lost 4 bases, J lost 4 bases, and 11 bases stayed unmatched. The germline CDR1 and CDR2 sequences are MGHRA and YSYEKL. Points from the study as a whole: Read depth was anticipated to influence clonotype sharing among donors. Sorted-subset sequencing, rarefaction showed, was incomplete despite large depth.

The material sequenced was naive CD4+ T cells from PBMCs. Subset noted: CD45RA+ positively selected. The TCR sequence derives from a man between 18 and 29 years old in good health. Some clones in this sample may be carry-over from other donors' samples. The chain recombines TRBV4-1 with TRBJ2-3; 10 nucleotides match TRBD2. For the CDR3, the DNA is TGCGCCAGCAGCCCCAAGATCAGGCTAGCGGGAGCAGATACGCAGTATTTT. The encoded protein is CASSPKIRLAGADTQYF.